These 20 T cell receptor beta chains came from one sample sequenced in a study of neurological immune-mediated disorders. Each CDR3 protein is one row after TCRdb ran MiXCR on the 5' RACE reads. This table holds about 89,000 distinct CDR3 sequences, 2.6% found once. The sequenced material came from PBMCs. The receptors stem from a woman aged 25 to 39 with multiple sclerosis.

This clonotype was detected ten times or more. The V gene is TRBV4-2, the J gene TRBJ2-1; D gene ambiguous. The CDR3 consists of 12 residues. Between the trimmed V and J ends, which lost 0 bases and 10 bases, there was a span of 7 bases. CDR1 and CDR2 (germline): LGHNA, YNFKEQ. The CDR3 is CASSQDGPEQFF. The CDR3 bases are TGTGCCAGCAGCCAAGACGGGCCCGAGCAGTTCTTC.

Ten or more counts support this clonotype. The CDR3 spells CASSLPGQSKRLDPADEQFF. CDR3 DNA: TGCGCCAGCAGCTTGCCGGGACAGTCTAAGCGGCTTGACCCTGCTGATGAGCAGTTCTTC. This chain joins TRBV5-1 and TRBJ2-1; TRBD1 agrees at 7 bases. V lost 1 base and J lost 8; bases outside the gene matches: 24. Per germline, CDR1 SGHRS and CDR2 YFSETQ. The CDR3 runs to 20 residues.

This clonotype was counted many times. The rearrangement uses TRBV5-1 and TRBJ2-7, with TRBD2 matching 16 bases. CDR3 length: 15 residues. The germline CDR1 and CDR2 sequences are SGHRS and YFSETQ. The junction had 3 bases not matched to a gene; V was cut back by 4 bases and J by 5 bases. The CDR3 sequence is CASSPGTSGRDEQYF. The CDR3 bases are TGCGCCAGCAGCCCCGGGACTAGCGGGAGGGACGAGCAGTACTTC.

This clonotype was detected many times. V usage is TRBV5-1 and J usage is TRBJ2-5, with TRBD2 identical over 8 bases. CDR1 is SGHRS, CDR2 YFSETQ, per germline. The CDR3 is 17 amino acids. Trimming removed 0 bases from V and 2 bases from J; junction bases left unmatched: 9. The CDR3 reads CASSLAELVAGQETQYF. The CDR3 DNA reads TGCGCCAGCAGCTTGGCCGAGCTCGTAGCGGGGCAAGAGACCCAGTACTTC. Looking up the rest from reference TRBV5-1 and TRBJ2-5 gives the full variable domain: KAGVTQTPRYLIKTRGQQVTLSCSPISGHRSVSWYQQTPGQGLQFLFEYFSETQRNKGNFPGRFSGRQFSNSRSEMNVSTLELGDSALYLCASSLAELVAGQETQYFGPGTRLLVL.

This clonotype has ten or more counts. The rearrangement joins TRBV29-1 to TRBJ2-6; 7 bases align to TRBD1. Germline V lookup: CDR1 SQVTM, CDR2 ANQGSEA. V lost 7 bases to trimming and J lost 2 bases; unmatched junction nucleotides: 2. This CDR3 is built from 13 residues. In DNA, the CDR3 is TGCAGCGCACAGGGGCCTGGGGCCAACGTCCTGACTTTC. This gives the protein CSAQGPGANVLTF.

This clonotype was detected a few times. The chain carries TRBV25-1 and TRBJ1-1; no clear D gene. CDR3 length: 14 amino acids. CDR1 MGHDK and CDR2 SYGVNS come from the germline V gene. V lost 6 bases and J lost 8, with 19 bases in between. The chain's CDR3 is CASSGLGVAEEAFF. CDR3 nucleotides: TGTGCCAGCAGCGGACTTGGGGTGGCGGAAGAAGCTTTCTTT. The full variable domain, rest sourced from reference TRBV25-1 and TRBJ1-1, is EADIYQTPRYLVIGTGKKITLECSQTMGHDKMYWYQQDPGMELHLIHYSYGVNSTEKGDLSSESTVSRIRTEHFPLTLESARPSHTSQYLCASSGLGVAEEAFFGQGTRLTVV.

This clonotype showed up many times. This chain joins TRBV29-1 and TRBJ2-2; D is perhaps TRBD1 (5 bases). CDR1 and CDR2 (germline): SQVTM, ANQGSEA. This CDR3 is 12 amino acids long. The V and J ends lost 7 bases and 5 bases respectively, with 11 bases between them. The CDR3 region is CSGQGRTGELFF. The CDR3 DNA sequence: TGCAGCGGTCAGGGAAGAACCGGGGAGCTGTTTTTT.

This clonotype occurred many times. The chain joins TRBV10-2 to TRBJ1-2; no clear D. The germline V gene encodes CDR1 WSHSY and CDR2 SAAADI. V lost 5 bases, J lost 3 bases, and 16 bases lay in between. The CDR3 totals 15 residues. Here the CDR3 reads CASSLVAESYYGYTF. CDR3 DNA: TGCGCCAGCAGTTTGGTGGCGGAAAGTTACTATGGCTACACCTTC.

This clonotype occurred many times. The chain recombines TRBV24-1 with TRBJ2-2; tentative D call: TRBD1 (6 bases). Trimming left V 3 bases short and J 5 bases short, with 15 bases between. CDR3 length: 16 amino acids. Per germline, CDR1 KGHDR and CDR2 SFDVKD. CDR3 in amino acids: CATSDVAGVRTGELFF. CDR3 nucleotide sequence: TGTGCCACCAGTGATGTAGCAGGGGTGAGGACCGGGGAGCTGTTTTTT.

Ten or more counts support this clonotype. The V and J genes are TRBV12-3 or TRBV12-4 and TRBJ2-1; 7 positions match TRBD2. J was trimmed by 1 base and V by 8 bases; bases with no gene match: 5. This CDR3 spans 14 amino acids. The CDR3 protein is CASLLAVSYNEQFF. The CDR3 bases are TGTGCCAGCCTCCTAGCGGTATCCTACAATGAGCAGTTCTTC.

At least ten counts were recorded for this clonotype. The chain employs TRBV6-4 and TRBJ2-2; D gene ambiguous. V was shortened by 6 bases and J by 2 bases, with 4 bases between the two germline ends. The length of the CDR3 is 12 residues. Per germline, CDR1 MRHNA and CDR2 SNTAGT. CDR3 sequence: CASSNNTGELFF. Written as DNA, the CDR3 is TGTGCCAGCAGCAACAACACCGGGGAGCTGTTTTTT.

This clonotype was picked up many times. The rearrangement joins TRBV7-9 to TRBJ2-3; the D is unclear. CDR3 length: 17 amino acids. Between the trimmed V and J ends, which lost 5 bases and 2 bases, there was a span of 20 bases. Germline V CDR1 and CDR2: SEHNR, FQNEAQ (reference sequence). The CDR3 DNA reads TGTGCCAGCAGCGCGCTCGAGGAAGCGATCACCACAGATACGCAGTATTTT. As protein: CASSALEEAITTDTQYF. Combining the CDR3 with reference TRBV7-9 and TRBJ2-3 gives the whole variable domain DTGVSQNPRHKITKRGQNVTFRCDPISEHNRLYWYRQTLGQGPEFLTYFQNEAQLEKSRLLSDRFSAERPKGSFSTLEIQRTEQGDSAMYLCASSALEEAITTDTQYFGPGTRLTVL.

This clonotype has a count of ten or more. The chain combines TRBV28 with TRBJ2-5; the D gene is possibly TRBD2 (5 bases). This CDR3 has 14 amino acids. Germline CDR1 and CDR2: MDHEN and SYDVKM. The V end was cut by 5 bases, the J end by 5 bases, with 15 bases between. This chain's CDR3 is CASSRAAFGETQYF. The CDR3 DNA sequence: TGTGCCAGCAGTAGAGCGGCCTTCGGGGAGACCCAGTACTTC.

This clonotype was recorded many times. Written as DNA, the CDR3 is TGCAGTGCTAGCGATCAGGGGAACACTGAAGCTTTCTTT. Protein product: CSASDQGNTEAFF. J is TRBJ1-1 and V is TRBV20-1; maybe TRBD1 (5 bases). Trimming removed 3 bases from V and 1 base from J, with 9 bases in between. The CDR3 totals 13 residues. Germline loops: CDR1 DFQATT, CDR2 SNEGSKA (reference sequence).

Ten or more counts support this clonotype. The J gene is TRBJ2-1, the V gene TRBV5-1, with D tentatively TRBD2 (6 bases). V was clipped by 4 bases and J by 12 bases, with 17 bases between them. The CDR3 runs to 13 residues. Germline V gene lookup returns CDR1 SGHRS and CDR2 YFSETQ. The CDR3 region has the DNA TGCGCCAGCAGCCGACAAAGGGACTCTGGGCAGTTCTTC. Protein: CASSRQRDSGQFF.

This clonotype was observed many times. This chain uses TRBV12-3 or TRBV12-4 with TRBJ1-2; no clear D gene. Trimming stripped 3 bases from V and 3 bases from J, with 11 bases between. The CDR3 runs 14 residues. The CDR3: CASSFVGADYGYTF. In nucleotides, the CDR3 is TGTGCCAGCAGTTTCGTGGGCGCGGACTATGGCTACACCTTC.

This clonotype was seen a few times. V usage is TRBV11-2 and J usage is TRBJ2-4; 9 nucleotides match TRBD1. This CDR3 has 13 residues. V lost 3 bases, J lost 9 bases, and 3 bases stayed unmatched. Per germline, CDR1 SGHAT and CDR2 FQNNGV. The CDR3 DNA is TGTGCCAGCAGCTTCCCGACAGGGGGCATTCAGTACTTC. Protein sequence: CASSFPTGGIQYF. Full variable domain (outside the CDR3, taken from reference TRBV11-2 and TRBJ2-4): EAGVAQSPRYKIIEKRQSVAFWCNPISGHATLYWYQQILGQGPKLLIQFQNNGVVDDSQLPKDRFSAERLKGVDSTLKIQPAKLEDSAVYLCASSFPTGGIQYFGAGTRLSVL.

Ten or more counts support this clonotype. The CDR3 coding sequence is TGTGCCACTCAACAGGCCCCGGGAGAGCAGTACTTC. Amino acids: CATQQAPGEQYF. The V and J genes are TRBV15 and TRBJ2-7; TRBD1 or TRBD2 may be the D gene (5 bases each). The CDR3 spans 12 residues. Germline V CDR1 and CDR2: LNHNV, YYDKDF (reference sequence). V lost 9 bases and J lost 7, with 16 bases in between.

At least ten counts were recorded for this clonotype. The V call is TRBV20-1, the J call TRBJ2-1, with 7 bases aligning to TRBD2. The CDR3 has 12 residues. Looked up from germline, CDR1 is DFQATT and CDR2 is SNEGSKA (reference sequence). The CDR3 region is CNPLGGYNEQFF. The CDR3 DNA follows: TGCAACCCTTTGGGGGGGTACAATGAGCAGTTCTTC.

This clonotype showed up many times. The chain is built from TRBV20-1 and TRBJ2-1, with D tentatively TRBD1 (6 bases). Germline-derived CDR1 and CDR2 are DFQATT and SNEGSKA (reference sequence). The CDR3 runs 13 residues. Trimming removed 2 bases at V and 4 bases at J, with 9 bases between. This CDR3 reads CSARLDRYNEQFF. CDR3 sequence (DNA): TGCAGTGCTAGACTGGACAGATACAATGAGCAGTTCTTC.